This TCR beta chain was documented in a study of T cells in Graves' hyperthyroidism and ophthalmopathy. Study-wide points: The blood repertoire included most of the expanded thyroid clonotypes above 0.001.

Uncontrolled infection, other autoimmune disease, pregnancy or lactation excluded patients. Sample collection date corresponds to first hyperthyroidism diagnosis, prior to any ophthalmopathy symptoms. Cells are PBMCs isolated from 9 to 10 ml of fresh blood. Amplification of TCR beta CDR3 regions was performed using RNA transcripts as template. Carried out on the TCR CDR3, a first-round RT-PCR used the HTBI primer set. Via MiXCR, TCRdb re-called the multiplex PCR reads, giving one row per CDR3 protein. The sample lists 600,000 to 850,000 distinct CDR3 sequences; about 17% were seen once. As regards this clonotype: The antigen is unknown.

V was cut by 1 base and J by 9 bases, with 10 bases left in between. Germline V CDR1 and CDR2: MGHRA, YSYEKL. The CDR3 has 13 amino acids. The origin of this receptor is a woman in her forties or fifties with Graves' hyperthyroidism that later progressed to Graves' ophthalmopathy. The rearrangement joins TRBV4-1 to TRBJ1-5; D remains unclear. Sequencing was performed on blood. The CDR3 region is CASSQVRSPPQHF. CDR3 nucleotides: TGCGCCAGCAGCCAAGTTCGGAGTCCGCCCCAGCATTTT.